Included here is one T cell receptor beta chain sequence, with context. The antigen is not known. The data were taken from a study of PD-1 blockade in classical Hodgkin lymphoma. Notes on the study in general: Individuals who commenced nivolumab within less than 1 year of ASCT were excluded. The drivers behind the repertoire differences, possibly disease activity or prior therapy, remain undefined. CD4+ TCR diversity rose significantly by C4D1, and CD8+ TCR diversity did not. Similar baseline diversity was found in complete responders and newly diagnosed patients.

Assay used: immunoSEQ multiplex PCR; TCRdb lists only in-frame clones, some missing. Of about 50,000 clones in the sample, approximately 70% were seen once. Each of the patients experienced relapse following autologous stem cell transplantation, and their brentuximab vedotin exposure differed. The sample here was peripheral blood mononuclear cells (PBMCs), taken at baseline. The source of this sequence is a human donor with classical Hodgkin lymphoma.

For the CDR3, the DNA is TGTGCCAGCAGCTCAGCTTTAGCGGGAGAGGAAGATACGCAGTATTTT. Translating gives CASSSALAGEEDTQYF. V and J are TRBV5-6 and TRBJ2-3, with TRBD2 identical over 9 bases. V trimming: 3 bases; J trimming: 5 bases; junction bases outside the gene matches: 10. The CDR3 consists of 16 residues. The germline gives CDR1 SGHDT, CDR2 YYEEEE.